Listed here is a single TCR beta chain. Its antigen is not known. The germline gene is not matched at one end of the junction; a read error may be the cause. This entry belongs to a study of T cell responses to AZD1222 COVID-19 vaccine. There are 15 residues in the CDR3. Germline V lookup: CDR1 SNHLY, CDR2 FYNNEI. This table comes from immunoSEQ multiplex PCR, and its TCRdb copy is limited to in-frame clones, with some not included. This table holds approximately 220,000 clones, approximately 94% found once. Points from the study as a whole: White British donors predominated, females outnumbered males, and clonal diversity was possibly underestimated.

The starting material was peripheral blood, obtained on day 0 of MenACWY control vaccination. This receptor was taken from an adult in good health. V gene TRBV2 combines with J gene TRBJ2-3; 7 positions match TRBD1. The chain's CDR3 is CASREGGFGTDTQYF. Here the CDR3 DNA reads TGTGCCAGCAGGGAAGGGGGCTTCGGCACAGATACGCAGTATTTT.